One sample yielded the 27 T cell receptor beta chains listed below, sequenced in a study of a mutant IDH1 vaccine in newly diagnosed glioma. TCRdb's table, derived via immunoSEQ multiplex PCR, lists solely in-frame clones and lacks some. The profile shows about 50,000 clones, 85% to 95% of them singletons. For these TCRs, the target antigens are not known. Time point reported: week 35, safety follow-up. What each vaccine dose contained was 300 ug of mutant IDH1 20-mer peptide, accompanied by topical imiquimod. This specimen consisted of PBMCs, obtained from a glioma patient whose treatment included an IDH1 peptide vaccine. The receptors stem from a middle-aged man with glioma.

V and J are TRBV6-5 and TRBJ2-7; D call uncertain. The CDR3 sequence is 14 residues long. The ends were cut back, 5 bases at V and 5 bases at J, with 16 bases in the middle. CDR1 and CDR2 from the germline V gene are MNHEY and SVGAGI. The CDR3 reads CASSRPGAGNEQYF. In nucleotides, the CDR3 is TGTGCCAGCAGTCGCCCCGGAGCTGGGAACGAGCAGTACTTC.

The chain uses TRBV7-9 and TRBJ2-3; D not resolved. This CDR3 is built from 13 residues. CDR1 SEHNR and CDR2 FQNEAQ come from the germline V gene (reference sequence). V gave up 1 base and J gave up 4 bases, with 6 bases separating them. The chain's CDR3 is CASSLGTSDTQYF. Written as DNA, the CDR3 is TGTGCCAGCAGCTTAGGAACGTCAGATACGCAGTATTTT.

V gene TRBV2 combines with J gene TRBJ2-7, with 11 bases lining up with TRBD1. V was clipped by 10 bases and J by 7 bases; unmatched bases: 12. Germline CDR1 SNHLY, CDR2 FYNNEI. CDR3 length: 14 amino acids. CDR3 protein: CANEPGQGAGEQYF. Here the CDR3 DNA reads TGTGCCAACGAGCCCGGACAGGGGGCTGGGGAGCAGTACTTC.

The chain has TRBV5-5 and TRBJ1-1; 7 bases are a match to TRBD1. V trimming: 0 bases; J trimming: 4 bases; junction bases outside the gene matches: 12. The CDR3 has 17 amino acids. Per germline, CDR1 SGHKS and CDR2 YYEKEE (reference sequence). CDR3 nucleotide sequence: TGTGCCAGCAGCTTGGGGCAGGGGGTAAGGAGACTCACTGAAGCTTTCTTT. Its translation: CASSLGQGVRRLTEAFF. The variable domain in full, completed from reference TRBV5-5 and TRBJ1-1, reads DAGVTQSPTHLIKTRGQQVTLRCSPISGHKSVSWYQQVLGQGPQFIFQYYEKEERGRGNFPDRFSARQFPNYSSELNVNALLLGDSALYLCASSLGQGVRRLTEAFFGQGTRLTVV.

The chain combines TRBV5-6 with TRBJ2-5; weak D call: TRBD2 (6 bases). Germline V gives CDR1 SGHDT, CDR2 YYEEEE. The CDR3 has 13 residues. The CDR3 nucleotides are TGTGCGGTAACCCGGCGGGATCAAGAGACCCAGTACTTC. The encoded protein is CAVTRRDQETQYF.

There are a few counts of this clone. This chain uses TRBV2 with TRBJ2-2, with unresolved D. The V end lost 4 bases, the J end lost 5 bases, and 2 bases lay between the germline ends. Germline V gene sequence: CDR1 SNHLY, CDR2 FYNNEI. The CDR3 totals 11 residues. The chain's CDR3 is CASSVTGELFF. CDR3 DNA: TGTGCCAGCAGTGTAACCGGGGAGCTGTTTTTT.

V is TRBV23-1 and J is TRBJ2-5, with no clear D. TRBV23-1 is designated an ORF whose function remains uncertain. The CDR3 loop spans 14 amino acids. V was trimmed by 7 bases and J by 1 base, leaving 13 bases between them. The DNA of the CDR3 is TGCGCCAGCACCGTGGAGAAATCCCAAGAGACCCAGTACTTC. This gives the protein CASTVEKSQETQYF.

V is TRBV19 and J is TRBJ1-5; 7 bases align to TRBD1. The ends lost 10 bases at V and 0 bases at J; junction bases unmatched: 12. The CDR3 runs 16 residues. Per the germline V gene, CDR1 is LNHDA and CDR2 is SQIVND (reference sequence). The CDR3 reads CATRTDREDSNQPQHF. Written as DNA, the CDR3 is TGTGCCACCCGGACTGACAGGGAGGATAGCAATCAGCCCCAGCATTTT. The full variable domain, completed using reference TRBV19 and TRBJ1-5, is DGGITQSPKYLFRKEGQNVTLSCEQNLNHDAMYWYRQDPGQGLRLIYYSQIVNDFQKGDIAEGYSVSREKKESFPLTVTSAQKNPTAFYLCATRTDREDSNQPQHFGDGTRLSIL.

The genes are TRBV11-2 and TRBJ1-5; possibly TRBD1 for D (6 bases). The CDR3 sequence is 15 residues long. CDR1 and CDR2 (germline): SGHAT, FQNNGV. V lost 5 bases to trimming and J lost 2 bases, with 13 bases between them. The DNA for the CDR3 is TGTGCCAGCAGCCCACTTCAGGGGCGCAATCAGCCCCAGCATTTT. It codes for CASSPLQGRNQPQHF.

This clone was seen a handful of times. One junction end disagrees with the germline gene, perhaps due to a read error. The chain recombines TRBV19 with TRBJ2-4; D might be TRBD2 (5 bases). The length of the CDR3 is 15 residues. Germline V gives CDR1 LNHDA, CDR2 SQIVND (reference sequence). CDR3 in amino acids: CASSLDLAPKNIQYF. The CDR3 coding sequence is TGTGCCAGTAGTCTAGACTTAGCGCCAAAAAACATTCAGTACTTC.

The CDR3 coding sequence is TGTGCCAGTAGTATCGGCGATACGGTGCCGACCTACGAGCAGTACTTC. The encoded protein is CASSIGDTVPTYEQYF. The chain uses TRBV19 and TRBJ2-7; D ambiguous. Trimming removed 3 bases at V and 2 bases at J, with 17 bases between. This CDR3 is 16 amino acids long. The germline gives CDR1 LNHDA, CDR2 SQIVND (reference sequence).

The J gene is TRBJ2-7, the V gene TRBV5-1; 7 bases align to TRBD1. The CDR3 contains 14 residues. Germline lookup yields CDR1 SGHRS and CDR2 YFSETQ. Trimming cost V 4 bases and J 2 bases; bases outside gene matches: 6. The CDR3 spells CASSPHRGTYEQYF. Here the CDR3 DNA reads TGCGCCAGCAGCCCTCACAGGGGAACCTACGAGCAGTACTTC.

This CDR3 reads CASSESVTGTHEQYF. Written as DNA, the CDR3 is TGCGCCAGCAGTGAATCAGTGACAGGGACCCACGAGCAGTACTTC. The chain combines TRBV10-1 with TRBJ2-7; 7 nucleotides align to TRBD1. J lost 5 bases, V lost 3 bases, and 10 bases had no gene match. The CDR3 consists of 15 residues. The germline V gene encodes CDR1 WNHNN and CDR2 SYGVQD (reference sequence).

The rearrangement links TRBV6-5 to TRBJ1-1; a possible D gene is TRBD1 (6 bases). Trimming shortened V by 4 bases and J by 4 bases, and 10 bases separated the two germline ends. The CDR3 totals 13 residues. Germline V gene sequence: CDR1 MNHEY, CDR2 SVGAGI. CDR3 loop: CASSSGGGTEAFF. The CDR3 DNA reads TGTGCCAGCAGTTCCGGGGGCGGCACTGAAGCTTTCTTT.

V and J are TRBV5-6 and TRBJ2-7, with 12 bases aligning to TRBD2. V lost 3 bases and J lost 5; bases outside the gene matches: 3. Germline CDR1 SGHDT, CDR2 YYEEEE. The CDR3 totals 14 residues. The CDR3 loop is CASSSRLAGDEQYF. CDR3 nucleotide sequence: TGTGCCAGCAGCTCTCGACTAGCGGGAGACGAGCAGTACTTC.

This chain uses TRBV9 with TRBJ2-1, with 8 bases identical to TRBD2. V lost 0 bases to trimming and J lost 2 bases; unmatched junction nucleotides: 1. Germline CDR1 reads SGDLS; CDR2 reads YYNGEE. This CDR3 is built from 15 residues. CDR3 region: CASSVDGRAYNEQFF. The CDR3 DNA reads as TGTGCCAGCAGCGTAGACGGGAGGGCCTACAATGAGCAGTTCTTC.

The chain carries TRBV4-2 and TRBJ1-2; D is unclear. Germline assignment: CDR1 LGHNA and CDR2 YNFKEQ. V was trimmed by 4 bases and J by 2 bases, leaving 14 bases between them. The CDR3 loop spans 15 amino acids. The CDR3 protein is CASSPYRGANYGYTF. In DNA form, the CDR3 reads TGTGCCAGCAGCCCGTACCGCGGAGCAAACTATGGCTACACCTTC.

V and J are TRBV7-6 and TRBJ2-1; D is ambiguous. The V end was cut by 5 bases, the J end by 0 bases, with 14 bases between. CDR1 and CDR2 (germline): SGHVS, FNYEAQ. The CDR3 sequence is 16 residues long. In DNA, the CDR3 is TGTGCCAGCAGCCCCAGTTCGGAGAGCTCCTACAATGAGCAGTTCTTC. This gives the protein CASSPSSESSYNEQFF.

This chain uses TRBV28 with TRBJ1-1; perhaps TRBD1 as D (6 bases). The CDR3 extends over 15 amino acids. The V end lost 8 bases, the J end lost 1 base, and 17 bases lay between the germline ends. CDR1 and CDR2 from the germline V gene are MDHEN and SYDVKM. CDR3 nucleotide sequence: TGTGCCAGCGCTCCTGTTGGGGGCTCGAACACTGAAGCTTTCTTT. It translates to CASAPVGGSNTEAFF.

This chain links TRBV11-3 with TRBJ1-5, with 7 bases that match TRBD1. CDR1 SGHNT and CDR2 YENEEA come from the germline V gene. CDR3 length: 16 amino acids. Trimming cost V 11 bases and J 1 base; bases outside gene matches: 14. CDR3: CADTTTGTESNQPQHF. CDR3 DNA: TGTGCCGACACCACAACCGGGACAGAGAGCAATCAGCCCCAGCATTTT. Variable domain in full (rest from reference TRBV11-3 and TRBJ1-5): EAGVVQSPRYKIIEKKQPVAFWCNPISGHNTLYWYLQNLGQGPELLIRYENEEAVDDSQLPKDRFSAERLKGVDSTLKIQPAELGDSAVYLCADTTTGTESNQPQHFGDGTRLSIL.

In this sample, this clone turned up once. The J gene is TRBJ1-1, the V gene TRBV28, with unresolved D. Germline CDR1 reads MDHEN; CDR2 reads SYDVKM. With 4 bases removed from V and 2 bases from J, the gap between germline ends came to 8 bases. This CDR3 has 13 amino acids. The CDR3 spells CASSYGANTEAFF. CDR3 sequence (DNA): TGTGCCAGCAGTTATGGAGCTAACACTGAAGCTTTCTTT.

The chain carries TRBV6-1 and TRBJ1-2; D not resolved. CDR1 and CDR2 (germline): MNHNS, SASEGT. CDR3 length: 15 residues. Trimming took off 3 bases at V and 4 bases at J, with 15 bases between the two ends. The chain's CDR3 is CASSEAGSAAYGYTF. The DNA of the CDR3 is TGTGCCAGCAGTGAGGCCGGGTCAGCCGCCTATGGCTACACCTTC.

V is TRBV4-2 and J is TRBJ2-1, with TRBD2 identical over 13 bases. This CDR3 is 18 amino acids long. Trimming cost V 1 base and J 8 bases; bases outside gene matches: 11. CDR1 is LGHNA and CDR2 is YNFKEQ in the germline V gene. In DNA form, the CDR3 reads TGTGCCAGCAGCCAAGGACTAGCGGGGGGCCGGAAGGGCGATGAGCAGTTCTTC. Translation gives CASSQGLAGGRKGDEQFF.

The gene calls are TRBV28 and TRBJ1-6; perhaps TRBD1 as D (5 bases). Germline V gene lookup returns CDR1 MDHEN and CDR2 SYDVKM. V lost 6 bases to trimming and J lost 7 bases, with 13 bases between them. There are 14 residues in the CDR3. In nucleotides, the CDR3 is TGTGCCAGCAGCAGCGGGACGGGAAATTCACCCCTCCACTTT. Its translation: CASSSGTGNSPLHF.

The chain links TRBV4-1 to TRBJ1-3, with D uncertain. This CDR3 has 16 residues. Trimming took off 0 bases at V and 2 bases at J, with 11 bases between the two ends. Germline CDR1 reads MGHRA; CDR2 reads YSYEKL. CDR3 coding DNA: TGCGCCAGCAGCCAAGATCGAAGGGCTACTGGAAACACCATATATTTT. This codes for CASSQDRRATGNTIYF.

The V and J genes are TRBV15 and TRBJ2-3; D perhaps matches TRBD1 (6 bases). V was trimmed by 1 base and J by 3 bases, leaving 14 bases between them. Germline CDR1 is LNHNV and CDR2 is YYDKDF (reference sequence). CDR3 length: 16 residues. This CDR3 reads CATSRVRQGQTDTQYF. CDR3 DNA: TGTGCCACCAGCAGAGTCCGGCAGGGGCAGACAGATACGCAGTATTTT.

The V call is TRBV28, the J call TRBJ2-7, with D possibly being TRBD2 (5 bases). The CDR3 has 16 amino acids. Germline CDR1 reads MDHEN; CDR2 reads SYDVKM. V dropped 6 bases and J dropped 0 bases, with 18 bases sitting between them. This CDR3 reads CASSSLGWTISYEQYF. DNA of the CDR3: TGTGCCAGCAGCTCACTAGGATGGACCATCTCCTACGAGCAGTACTTC.